A selection of T cell receptor beta chains follows, all from one sample in a study of T-cell memory formation after mild COVID-19. One entry per CDR3 protein results from TCRdb running MiXCR on the 5' RACE reads. The repertoire consists of 270,000 or so distinct CDR3 sequences, with around 15% occurring once and the leading ten covering 22%. The sample comprised PBMCs or a T cell subset sorted from them (not recorded which). These receptors all stem from a man younger than 35 who had mild COVID-19 (a few samples of this study predate the infection). Cell type and time point are not known. Each CDR3 is given with its conserved first and last residue. Fields, in order: D gene, J gene, clone size, V gene, CDR3 DNA, CDR3 protein. D genes are given only for firm matches. A row's size may be missing; if present it is once, few, many or a size class.

d_call: -; j_call: TRBJ1-2; clone_size: -; v_call: TRBV20-1; cdr3_nt: TGCAGTGCTAGGCGTTTCCCAAATGGCTACACCTTC; cdr3_aa: CSARRFPNGYTF
d_call: -; j_call: TRBJ2-1; clone_size: -; v_call: TRBV7-6; cdr3_nt: TGTGCCAGCAGCCCCCCAGGGCACTCTCCGCATGGGGTATACAATGAGCAGTTCTTC; cdr3_aa: CASSPPGHSPHGVYNEQFF
d_call: TRBD1; j_call: TRBJ1-3; clone_size: -; v_call: TRBV5-5; cdr3_nt: TGTGCCAGCAGCTCCAAAGGGAGGGGGCCGACTGGAAACACCATATATTTT; cdr3_aa: CASSSKGRGPTGNTIYF
d_call: -; j_call: TRBJ2-2; clone_size: few; v_call: TRBV6-5; cdr3_nt: TGTGGGGTAGGAGCGAACACCGGGGAGCTGTTTTTT; cdr3_aa: CGVGANTGELFF
d_call: -; j_call: TRBJ2-7; clone_size: -; v_call: TRBV20-1; cdr3_nt: TGCAGTGCTAGGGGCCTTAGGTCCTACGAGCAGTACTTC; cdr3_aa: CSARGLRSYEQYF
d_call: -; j_call: TRBJ1-5; clone_size: -; v_call: TRBV7-2; cdr3_nt: TGTGCCAGCAGCTTAGAAGGGTCTGTCAATCAGCCCCAGCATTTT; cdr3_aa: CASSLEGSVNQPQHF
d_call: -; j_call: TRBJ1-2; clone_size: few; v_call: TRBV29-1; cdr3_nt: TGCAGCGTCTTGGCCGACGCAACGACCGGCTACACCTTC; cdr3_aa: CSVLADATTGYTF
d_call: -; j_call: TRBJ2-1; clone_size: few; v_call: TRBV12-3/TRBV12-4; cdr3_nt: TGTGCCAGCAGCCCTCGGGGTTTCGATGAGCAGTTCTTC; cdr3_aa: CASSPRGFDEQFF
d_call: -; j_call: TRBJ1-5; clone_size: -; v_call: TRBV6-1; cdr3_nt: TGTGCCAGCAGTGAATGGACCAATCAGCCCCAGCATTTT; cdr3_aa: CASSEWTNQPQHF
d_call: -; j_call: TRBJ1-1; clone_size: -; v_call: TRBV6-5; cdr3_nt: TGTGCCAGCAGTTACGTGGAGGGGGGGACTGAAGCTTTCTTT; cdr3_aa: CASSYVEGGTEAFF
d_call: TRBD2; j_call: TRBJ2-1; clone_size: few; v_call: TRBV6-1; cdr3_nt: TGTGCCAGCAGTGAAGGACTAGCGGGGAACAATGAGCAGTTCTTC; cdr3_aa: CASSEGLAGNNEQFF
d_call: -; j_call: TRBJ2-3; clone_size: few; v_call: TRBV4-1; cdr3_nt: TGCGCCAGCAGCCATACGCGGGATACGCAGTATTTT; cdr3_aa: CASSHTRDTQYF
d_call: -; j_call: TRBJ2-5; clone_size: few; v_call: TRBV7-3; cdr3_nt: TGTGCCAGCAGCCCGTCGGACTCGGAAGCCCAGTACTTC; cdr3_aa: CASSPSDSEAQYF
d_call: -; j_call: TRBJ1-5; clone_size: many; v_call: TRBV2; cdr3_nt: TGTGCCAGCAGGCCCGGAGGTAGCAATCAGCCCCAGCATTTT; cdr3_aa: CASRPGGSNQPQHF
d_call: -; j_call: TRBJ1-2; clone_size: -; v_call: TRBV5-5; cdr3_nt: TGTGCCAGCAGCCGGGGGGTGGATGGCTACACCTTC; cdr3_aa: CASSRGVDGYTF